The T cell receptor beta chain under discussion was sequenced for a study of cytomegalovirus exposure and HLA in healthy donors. Overall study results and limits: A reported reduction in N-insertions relative to the roughly 710-donor mean was seen in an Asian-associated ancestry cluster in a later analysis.

About this clone itself: Its antigen is still unknown.

The PCR used 60 Vbeta and 13 Jbeta primers. In the original analysis: Among the unique TCR beta chains that a later analysis counted, about 79 million in all, roughly 9.9 million were shared. Some clones are missing from TCRdb's copy, which holds only in-frame ones; the method was immunoSEQ multiplex PCR. V and J calls and clone size are given by that table; D and trimming were obtained from the DNA. The table includes about 120,000 clones, 60% to 85% detected once. Germline V lookup: CDR1 GTSNPN, CDR2 SVGIG (reference sequence). V was clipped by 8 bases and J by 7 bases, with 21 bases between them. The CDR3 is 14 amino acids.

The receptor was isolated from a female donor in good health and CMV-seronegative. The sample taken for sequencing was PBMCs. V gene TRBV30 combines with J gene TRBJ2-1, with D possibly being TRBD2 (7 bases). The CDR3 loop reads CAPPMGGPRNEQFF. CDR3 coding DNA: TGTGCCCCCCCAATGGGGGGGCCAAGGAATGAGCAGTTCTTC.